The TCR beta chain described here comes from a study of human T cells and chemical hapten exposure (dated by TCRdb to 2020 to 2023). Broadly, across the study: For sensitization, 2% DPC in acetone was applied to a roughly 2 cm by roughly 2 cm area of upper inner arm skin. Weekly therapeutic DPC doses were additionally applied to the scalp of patients throughout the roughly 23-week study period. Patch testing was performed on the upper back with Finn chambers containing 0.01% DPC, and the patch tests were scored after 6 days according to International Contact Dermatitis Research Group standards. The patient cohort, mostly female, included alopecia areata with under or over 50% scalp involvement, alopecia totalis and alopecia universalis. The libraries were sequenced as a pool, and the TCR yield per sample differed mostly because of small variations in library volumes within the pool. In alopecia patients, the study followed how the peripheral blood TCR repertoire changed in vivo over primary and secondary sensitization to diphenylcyclopropenone (DPC), a hapten. Blood samples were taken from patients before sensitization (week 0) and then at 2, 6 and about 24 weeks after DPC sensitization. Approximately 30 alopecia patients provided blood for TCR sequencing at one to four time points (pre-sensitization, 2, 6 and 24 weeks).

This clonotype was recorded a few times. The target of this receptor is not known. No qualities accompany the bases; no much larger clone lies one base away. V gives up 4 bases and J gives up 9 bases, and the segment between their germline ends measures 9 bases. In the germline V gene, CDR1 corresponds to MDHEN and CDR2 to SYDVKM. From the cysteine through the phenylalanine, the CDR3 covers 11 amino acids. CDR3 DNA is the only sequence kept; it has 33 bases, read in frame from the first base. Sample time point, as interpreted from the label and publication: patch test 3, about 24 weeks after DPC sensitization. Per the publication, the treatment or condition label means: therapeutic diphenylcyclopropenone sensitization with weekly scalp DPC. Blood at each patch-test visit was drawn before the patch test was applied. To be eligible, patients had to be aged 18 to 70, diagnosed with alopecia and judged suitable for DPC therapy, while pregnant patients were excluded. Total RNA was isolated from unfractionated whole blood collected in Tempus Blood RNA tubes.

Results the study describes overall, beyond this receptor: The number of PT1 expanded TCRs positively correlated with patch test score, significant at thresholds 8, 16 and 32 but not 4. Because every patient had alopecia, a presumed autoimmune disease, the patients' immune response might differ from that of healthy individuals. Expanded TCRs formed significantly more large CDR3 similarity clusters than pre-sensitization or healthy control sets, consistent with antigen-driven responses. After repeated subsampling, the strength of the expansion versus patch-test correlation and the threshold at which it became significant changed. DPC sensitization did not change how many TCRs were above 1 in 1000 frequency, and no evidence was found of alterations in global repertoire structure.

Library prep was done by RACE. TCRdb names NextSeq 500 as the instrument used. Library preparation attached unique molecular identifiers to individual cDNA molecules for quantitative, reproducible TCR counting. From each blood RNA sample, both TCR alpha and TCR beta chains were sequenced. The study's own analysis went as follows. A median of about 89,000 TCRs per sample was observed, with a range of about 20,000 to 690,600. The Decombinator software suite was used to annotate V, J and CDR3 in the TCR reads. For the PS versus PT1 abundance plots, all samples were subsampled to the same number of TCRs (28,000). Expanded TCRs were defined as absent before sensitization and observed at least eight times at the 2-week time point. TCRdb took the public reads, trimmed them with fastp at Q25, ran MiXCR for clone calling and kept in-frame beta chains. Entries that share a CDR3 protein sequence are merged under the most common genes and DNA. The V and J calls come from TCRdb's annotation, not from the publication. In all, the sample holds 190,000 or so distinct CDR3 sequences, and roughly a quarter of those were seen once. Of the sample, about 2.3% falls within the top ten clones.

The clonotype was recovered from a woman aged 40 to 50 with alopecia areata. Some clones in this sample may be carry-over from other donors' samples. Sample: whole blood, taken in connection with sensitization to the hapten diphenylcyclopropenone (DPC). The chain is made from TRBV28 and TRBJ2-5, with the D gene uncertain. Here is the DNA: TGTGCCAGCAGTTCGAAAAGGGCCCAGTACTTC. This is translated as CASSSKRAQYF.